The 14 T cell receptor beta chains below come from one sample, sequenced in a study of T cell responses to AZD1222 COVID-19 vaccine. Profiled with immunoSEQ multiplex PCR; TCRdb holds only in-frame clones, not every one. The repertoire holds just under 75,000 clones, 60% to 85% seen once, with about 50% in the top ten. The sample in question was peripheral blood, obtained 28 days after the second AZD1222 dose. Every receptor here comes from an adult who received the AZD1222 COVID-19 vaccine.

This clone was seen a single time. The chain couples TRBV27 to TRBJ1-2; 7 nucleotides match TRBD1. Germline values: CDR1 MNHEY, CDR2 SMNVEV (reference sequence). After removal of 5 bases from V and 8 bases from J, the junction contained 17 bases not matched to a gene. This CDR3 region has 16 residues. CDR3 nucleotide sequence: TGTGCCAGCAGTCTCTACCCTCCCCAGGGGGAAGTGGGCTACACCTTC. Translating it yields CASSLYPPQGEVGYTF.

The chain employs TRBV9 and TRBJ1-5; no firm D call. There are 11 residues in the CDR3. Trimming took off 4 bases at V and 2 bases at J, with 1 base between the two ends. Germline CDR1 SGDLS, CDR2 YYNGEE. The CDR3 here is CASSRNQPQHF. In DNA, the CDR3 is TGTGCCAGCAGCCGCAATCAGCCCCAGCATTTT.

The chain couples TRBV4-2 to TRBJ2-1; perhaps TRBD2 as D (5 bases). This CDR3 comprises 16 residues. CDR1 is LGHNA and CDR2 is YNFKEQ in the germline V gene. V was pared by 3 bases and J by 3 bases, with 15 bases between. The CDR3, as DNA: TGTGCCAGCAGCCAGATGACTAAGACCCTCTACAATGAGCAGTTCTTC. It yields the protein CASSQMTKTLYNEQFF.

The V gene is TRBV19, the J gene TRBJ2-5; D not certain. CDR1 LNHDA and CDR2 SQIVND come from the germline V gene (reference sequence). V gave up 6 bases and J gave up 5 bases, with 10 bases separating them. This CDR3 has 12 residues. The CDR3 is CASRQSGETQYF. The CDR3 DNA reads as TGTGCCAGTAGGCAGTCCGGGGAGACCCAGTACTTC.

This clone showed up just a few times. The chain links TRBV30 to TRBJ2-4; the D gene is possibly TRBD2 (7 bases). Germline lookup yields CDR1 GTSNPN and CDR2 SVGIG (reference sequence). V was clipped by 0 bases and J by 3 bases, with 12 bases between them. The CDR3 totals 15 residues. CDR3 coding DNA: TGTGCCTGGAGTGTAAGGGGGGGGCGCAAAAACATTCAGTACTTC. Its translation: CAWSVRGGRKNIQYF.

The CDR3 loop is CASSPGSERAYEQYF. CDR3 bases: TGCGCCAGCAGTCCGGGCTCTGAACGCGCCTACGAGCAGTACTTC. The J gene is TRBJ2-7, the V gene TRBV5-1; D is uncertain. Germline V gives CDR1 SGHRS, CDR2 YFSETQ. The CDR3 length is 15 residues. The V and J ends lost 5 bases and 2 bases respectively, with 17 bases between them.

V is TRBV9 and J is TRBJ2-2; unclear D gene. Germline CDR1 reads SGDLS; CDR2 reads YYNGEE. Trimming removed 2 bases from V and 6 bases from J, with 8 bases in between. CDR3 length: 13 amino acids. DNA for the CDR3: TGTGCCAGCAGCGTGTGGGGATCCGGGGAGCTGTTTTTT. Translating gives CASSVWGSGELFF.

The rearrangement joins TRBV7-8 to TRBJ2-1; TRBD2 agrees at 8 bases. CDR1 and CDR2 (germline): SGHVS, FQNEAQ. Trimming cost V 5 bases and J 4 bases; bases outside gene matches: 7. The CDR3 extends over 15 amino acids. CDR3 loop: CASSLKAGGYNEQFF. The CDR3, as DNA: TGTGCCAGCAGCCTGAAGGCGGGGGGATACAATGAGCAGTTCTTC.

The J gene is TRBJ2-1, the V gene TRBV28, with D perhaps TRBD1 or TRBD2 (6 bases each). V was pared by 1 base and J by 7 bases, with 23 bases between. The CDR3 runs to 18 residues. Germline V gene sequence: CDR1 MDHEN, CDR2 SYDVKM. CDR3 amino acids: CASSLYRALLGGRNEQFF. Written as DNA, the CDR3 is TGTGCCAGCAGTTTATACCGGGCCCTCCTAGGGGGGCGGAATGAGCAGTTCTTC.

This clone has only one observation. This rearrangement joins TRBV7-2 to TRBJ2-2, with a tentative D call TRBD1 (5 bases). Deletions cut 1 base from V and 5 bases from J, with 8 bases between. Looked up from germline, CDR1 is SGHTA and CDR2 is FQGNSA. The CDR3 covers 14 residues. The CDR3 region is CASSLGQGTGELFF. The DNA of the CDR3 is TGTGCCAGCAGCTTAGGGCAGGGTACCGGGGAGCTGTTTTTT.

The CDR3 here is CASSNRALGGNTIYF. As DNA, the CDR3 is TGTGCCAGCAGCAACAGGGCCCTCGGGGGAAACACCATATATTTT. The gene calls are TRBV6-5 and TRBJ1-3; weak D call: TRBD1 (6 bases). This CDR3 is built from 15 residues. Germline lookup yields CDR1 MNHEY and CDR2 SVGAGI. Trimming took off 6 bases at V and 4 bases at J, with 16 bases between the two ends.

The V and J genes are TRBV2 and TRBJ1-2; possible D gene TRBD1, 5 bases. The V gene's germline CDR1 is SNHLY and CDR2 FYNNEI. The CDR3 runs 13 residues. Trimming removed 4 bases from V and 4 bases from J, with 10 bases in between. In nucleotides, the CDR3 is TGTGCCAGCAGTGGGGGCCGGTCCTATGGCTACACCTTC. Translating gives CASSGGRSYGYTF.

The chain is built from TRBV5-1 and TRBJ1-5, with 7 bases identical to TRBD1. This CDR3 comprises 15 residues. CDR1 and CDR2 (germline): SGHRS, YFSETQ. J was trimmed by 0 bases and V by 3 bases; bases with no gene match: 3. Here the CDR3 DNA reads TGCGCCAGCAGCTGGGGGACAGATAGCAATCAGCCCCAGCATTTT. This codes for CASSWGTDSNQPQHF.

The CDR3 DNA follows: TGTGCCAGCAGCTTAATCGGGGGGGGAGATACGCAGTATTTT. It codes for CASSLIGGGDTQYF. The gene calls are TRBV7-2 and TRBJ2-3, with TRBD2 matching over 8 bases. V was clipped by 2 bases and J by 5 bases; unmatched bases: 3. Germline-derived CDR1 and CDR2 are SGHTA and FQGNSA. This CDR3 is 14 amino acids long.